This T cell receptor beta chain was profiled in a study of T cell responses to AZD1222 COVID-19 vaccine. Overall study findings and caveats: The donors showed a predominance of white British ancestry and of females, with possible underestimation of clonal diversity.

Assay used: immunoSEQ multiplex PCR; TCRdb lists only in-frame clones, some missing. The data show around 180,000 clones, approximately 87% seen once. As regards this clone: What it binds is not known.

The TCR originated in an adult in good health. The sample was peripheral blood, taken on day 0 of MenACWY control vaccination.

The CDR3 DNA reads TGCGCCAGCAGCTTGGGTAGCGGAGCAATCTACGAGCAGTACTTC. Translating it yields CASSLGSGAIYEQYF. V usage is TRBV5-1 and J usage is TRBJ2-7; D might be TRBD2 (6 bases). Germline-derived CDR1 and CDR2 are SGHRS and YFSETQ. The V end lost 0 bases, the J end lost 3 bases, and 13 bases lay between the germline ends. CDR3 length: 15 amino acids.